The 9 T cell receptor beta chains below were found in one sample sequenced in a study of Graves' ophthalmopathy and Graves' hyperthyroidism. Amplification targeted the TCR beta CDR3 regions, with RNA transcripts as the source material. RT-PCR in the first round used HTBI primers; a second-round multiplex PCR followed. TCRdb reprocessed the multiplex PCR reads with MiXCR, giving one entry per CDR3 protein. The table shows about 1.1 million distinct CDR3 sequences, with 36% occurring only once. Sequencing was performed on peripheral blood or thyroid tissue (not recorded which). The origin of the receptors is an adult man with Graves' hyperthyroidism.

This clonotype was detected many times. The CDR3 loop reads CSADYPSGGAPNQPQHF. The CDR3 nucleotides are TGCAGTGCGGATTACCCTAGCGGGGGGGCCCCCAATCAGCCCCAGCATTTT. The rearrangement links TRBV20-1 to TRBJ1-5; the D gene is possibly TRBD1 (6 bases). V was trimmed by 6 bases and J by 3 bases, leaving 24 bases between them. In germline, CDR1 is DFQATT, CDR2 SNEGSKA (reference sequence). CDR3 size: 17 residues.

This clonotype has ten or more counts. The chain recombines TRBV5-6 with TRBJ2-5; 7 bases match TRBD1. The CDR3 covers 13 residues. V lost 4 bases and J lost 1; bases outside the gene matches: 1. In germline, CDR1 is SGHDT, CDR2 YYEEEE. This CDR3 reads CASSRQGQETQYF. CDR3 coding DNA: TGTGCCAGCAGCCGACAGGGCCAAGAGACCCAGTACTTC. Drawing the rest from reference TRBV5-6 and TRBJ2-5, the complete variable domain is DAGVTQSPTHLIKTRGQQVTLRCSPKSGHDTVSWYQQALGQGPQFIFQYYEEEERQRGNFPDRFSGHQFPNYSSELNVNALLLGDSALYLCASSRQGQETQYFGPGTRLLVL.

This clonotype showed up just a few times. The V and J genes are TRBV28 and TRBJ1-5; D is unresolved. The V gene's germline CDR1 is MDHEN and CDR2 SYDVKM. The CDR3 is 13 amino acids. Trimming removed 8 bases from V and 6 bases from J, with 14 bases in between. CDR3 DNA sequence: TGTGCCAGCGTTCGGGGAGGAGGTCAGCCCCAGCATTTT. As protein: CASVRGGGQPQHF.

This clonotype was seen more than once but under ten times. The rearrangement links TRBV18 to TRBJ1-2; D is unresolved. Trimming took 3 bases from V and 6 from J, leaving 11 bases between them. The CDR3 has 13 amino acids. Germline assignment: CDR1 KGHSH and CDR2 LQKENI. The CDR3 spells CASSPGVIDGYTF. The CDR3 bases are TGTGCCAGCTCACCTGGGGTAATCGATGGCTACACCTTC.

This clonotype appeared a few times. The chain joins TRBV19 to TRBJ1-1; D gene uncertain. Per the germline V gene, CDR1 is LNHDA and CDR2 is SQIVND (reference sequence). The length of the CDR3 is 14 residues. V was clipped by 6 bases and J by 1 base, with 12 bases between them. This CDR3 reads CASRNRNANTEAFF. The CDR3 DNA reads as TGTGCCAGTAGGAACAGAAACGCGAACACTGAAGCTTTCTTT.

CDR3 in amino acids: CASSFRGGRNYGYTF. CDR3 nucleotide sequence: TGTGCCAGCAGTTTTCGAGGGGGCCGAAACTATGGCTACACCTTC. V and J are TRBV28 and TRBJ1-2; 7 bases agree with TRBD1. Trimming cost V 3 bases and J 2 bases; bases outside gene matches: 6. The germline gives CDR1 MDHEN, CDR2 SYDVKM. The CDR3 is made up of 15 amino acids.

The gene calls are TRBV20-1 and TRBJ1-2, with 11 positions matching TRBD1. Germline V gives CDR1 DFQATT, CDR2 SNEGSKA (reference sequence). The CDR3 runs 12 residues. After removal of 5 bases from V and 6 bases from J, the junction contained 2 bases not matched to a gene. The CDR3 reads CSAGTGGNGYTF. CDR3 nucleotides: TGCAGTGCTGGGACAGGGGGTAATGGCTACACCTTC.

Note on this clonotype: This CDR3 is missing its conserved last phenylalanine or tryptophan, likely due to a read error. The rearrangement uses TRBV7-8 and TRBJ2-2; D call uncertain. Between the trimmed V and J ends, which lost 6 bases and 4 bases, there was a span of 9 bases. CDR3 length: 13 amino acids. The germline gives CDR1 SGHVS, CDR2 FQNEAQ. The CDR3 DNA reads TGTGCCAGCAGTACTGGGGTCACCGGGGAGCTGTTTGTA. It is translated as CASSTGVTGELFV.

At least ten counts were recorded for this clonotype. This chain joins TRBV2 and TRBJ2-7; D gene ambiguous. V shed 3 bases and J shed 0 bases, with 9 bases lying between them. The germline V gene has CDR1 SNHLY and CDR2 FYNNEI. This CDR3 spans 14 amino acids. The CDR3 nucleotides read TGTGCCAGCAGTGAGTGGCAGTCCTCCTACGAGCAGTACTTC. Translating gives CASSEWQSSYEQYF.